The rows below give T cell receptor beta chains drawn from one sample of a study of Ad26.COV2.S vaccination and SARS-CoV-2 variants. TCRdb keeps only in-frame clones here, not all; method: immunoSEQ multiplex PCR. Of around 300,000 clones in the sample, 80% to 90% were seen once. Source: peripheral blood, taken in a trial of Ad26.COV2.S vaccine versus placebo. The receptors were sampled from a person between 18 and 65 years old who received the Ad26.COV2.S COVID-19 vaccine or a placebo. Both conserved end residues are part of each CDR3. Fields, in order: V gene, J gene, CDR3 protein.

TRBV5-6	TRBJ2-1	CASSLLAGAHTANEQFF
TRBV18	TRBJ1-1	CASSPRQSPDTEAFF
TRBV28	TRBJ2-1	CASRLAGYNEQFF
TRBV10-1	TRBJ2-3	CASSESSGSTDTQYF
TRBV5-1	TRBJ1-1	CASSRGMGQINTEAFF
TRBV3-1/TRBV3-2	TRBJ2-5	CASSDSGGAQETQYF
TRBV27	TRBJ2-1	CASISGRTGYNEQFF
TRBV3-1/TRBV3-2	TRBJ2-7	CASSSGLDSSYEQYF
TRBV7-9	TRBJ2-3	CVYRDTSTDTQYF
TRBV10-1	TRBJ1-2	CASSAAPTSSGYTF
TRBV19	TRBJ2-7	CASSIVGQGIHEQYF
TRBV12-3/TRBV12-4	TRBJ2-1	CASSSSSRNEQFF
TRBV18	TRBJ1-5	CASSPDEEVNQPQHF
TRBV29-1	TRBJ1-1	CSVASLANTEAFF
TRBV4-2	TRBJ2-7	CASSQDDSTYEQYF
TRBV7-9	TRBJ1-5	CASSLLSSNQPQHF
TRBV7-2	TRBJ1-6	CASSPGPAHNSPLHF
TRBV18	TRBJ1-1	CASSPLRGTNTEAFF
TRBV19	TRBJ1-4	CASSAGRTNEKLFF
TRBV7-3	TRBJ2-3	CASSSQGGSLADTQYF
TRBV4-3	TRBJ2-7	CASSQEAGTAYEQYF
TRBV4-1	TRBJ2-7	CASSQEQWPYEQYF
TRBV30	TRBJ1-5	CAWSVLGQPQHF
TRBV2	TRBJ2-5	CASSADGLAGDQETQYF
TRBV27	TRBJ2-7	CASRSTSGGTYEQYF
TRBV24-1	TRBJ1-5	CATSEGPGPQHF
TRBV21-1	TRBJ1-6	CASMSDRGDNLNHESPLHF
TRBV25-1	TRBJ2-5	CASRKPGTDGETQYF
TRBV18	TRBJ1-1	CASSPSGIGSNTEAFF
TRBV7-8	TRBJ2-1	CASSGDSGGSREQFF
TRBV6-2/TRBV6-3	TRBJ2-2	CASSHTRGAGELFF
TRBV11-2	TRBJ1-2	CASSLDFGIINYGYTF
TRBV5-1	TRBJ1-1	CASSHPDRRDTEAFF
TRBV25-1	TRBJ2-7	CASSGIRGTFSYEQYF
TRBV14	TRBJ2-3	CASSQPGTSGPLIDTQYF
TRBV6-5	TRBJ2-7	CASRSSTGEQYF
TRBV7-3	TRBJ2-5	CASSQDRARGPETQYF
TRBV19	TRBJ1-1	CASREQGGTEAFF
TRBV5-1	TRBJ2-2	CASSFRRDGELFF
TRBV9	TRBJ1-1	CASSPGTGKNTEAFF
TRBV3-1/TRBV3-2	TRBJ2-2	CASSLGGQGVTGELFF